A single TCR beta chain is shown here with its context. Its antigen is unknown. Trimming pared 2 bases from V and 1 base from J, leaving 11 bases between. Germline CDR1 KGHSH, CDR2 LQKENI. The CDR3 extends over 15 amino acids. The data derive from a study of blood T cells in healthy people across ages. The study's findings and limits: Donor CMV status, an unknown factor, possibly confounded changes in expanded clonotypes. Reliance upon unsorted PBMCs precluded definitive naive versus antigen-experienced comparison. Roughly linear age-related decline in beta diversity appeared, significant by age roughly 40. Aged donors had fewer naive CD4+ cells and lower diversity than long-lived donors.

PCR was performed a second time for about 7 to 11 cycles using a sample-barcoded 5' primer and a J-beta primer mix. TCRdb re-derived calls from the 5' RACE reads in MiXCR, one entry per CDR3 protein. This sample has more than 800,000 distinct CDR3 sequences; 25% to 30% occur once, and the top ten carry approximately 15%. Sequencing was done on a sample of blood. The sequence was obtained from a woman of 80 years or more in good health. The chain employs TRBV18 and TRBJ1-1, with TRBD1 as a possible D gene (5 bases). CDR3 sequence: CASSPGVGTNTEAFF. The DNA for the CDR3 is TGTGCCAGCTCACCAGGAGTAGGGACGAACACTGAAGCTTTCTTT.